This T cell receptor (beta chain) was sequenced during a study of blood T cell repertoires in COVID-19. Study processing details: Estimation of nucleated cell counts was performed using reference gene primer amplification. The method was immunoSEQ multiplex PCR; TCRdb's version includes in-frame clones alone and lacks a portion of them. V, J and clone size reflect that table, while D and trimming were determined from the DNA. The sample contains about 180,000 clones, about four fifths of which appear only once. Germline V gene data show CDR1 as MNHNS and CDR2 as SASEGT. V dropped 3 bases and J dropped 4; count of bases not matched to a gene: 12. CDR3 length: 17 amino acids.

The sequencing input was peripheral blood. The receptor was derived from a human donor in a cohort sampled during active COVID-19. This rearrangement joins TRBV6-1 to TRBJ1-2; 9 positions agree with TRBD1. In nucleotides, the CDR3 is TGTGCCAGCAGTGACGAACCCCACAGGGGGCTGTCCTATGGCTACACCTTC. This encodes CASSDEPHRGLSYGYTF.